A single sample gave rise to the 26 T cell receptor beta chains below, sequenced in a study of T-cell memory formation after mild COVID-19. TCRdb re-analysed the 5' RACE reads in MiXCR, keeping a single row per CDR3 protein. This table holds about 400,000 distinct CDR3 sequences, roughly 15% found once. Sequencing was carried out using PBMCs or a T cell subset sorted from them (not recorded which). The receptor source for this set is a man between 18 and 35 years old who had mild COVID-19 (a few samples of this study predate the infection). Cell type and time point are not known.

This clonotype was counted a few times. The junction differs from germline at one of its ends, possibly a read error. The chain recombines TRBV7-9 with TRBJ2-1; D is undetermined. Germline V gene data show CDR1 as SEHNR and CDR2 as FQNEAQ (reference sequence). The CDR3 is 13 amino acids. The CDR3 here is CASSPASNNEQFF. The CDR3 bases are TGTGCCAGCAGCCCCGCCTCCAACAATGAGCAGTTCTTC.

In this sample, this clonotype turned up a few times. The rearrangement uses TRBV7-2 and TRBJ2-2; TRBD2 matches 9 bases. Germline trimming cut 5 bases from V and 6 bases from J; bases unmatched to any gene: 13. The CDR3 covers 17 residues. The germline V gene has CDR1 SGHTA and CDR2 FQGNSA. This chain's CDR3 is CASSPAFGAGGPGELFF. In nucleotides, the CDR3 is TGTGCCAGCAGCCCAGCCTTTGGCGCGGGGGGGCCCGGGGAGCTGTTTTTT.

This clonotype was picked up many times. The genes are TRBV7-8 and TRBJ2-7, with TRBD1 matching 8 bases. J was trimmed by 1 base and V by 5 bases; bases with no gene match: 7. This CDR3 region has 15 residues. Germline CDR1 is SGHVS and CDR2 is FQNEAQ. The CDR3 bases are TGTGCCAGCAGCCCCAGGACAGGGCAATCCTACGAGCAGTACTTC. This gives the protein CASSPRTGQSYEQYF.

This sequence joins TRBV20-1 and TRBJ1-5; 7 bases line up with TRBD1. In germline, CDR1 is DFQATT, CDR2 SNEGSKA (reference sequence). This CDR3 is built from 14 residues. The trim removed 1 base at V and 6 bases at J, leaving 6 bases unmatched. CDR3 residues: CSARGGGGGQPQHF. CDR3 coding DNA: TGCAGTGCTAGAGGTGGAGGGGGCGGTCAGCCCCAGCATTTT.

A few counts support this clonotype. The chain recombines TRBV7-2 with TRBJ1-4, with D maybe TRBD1 (6 bases). Looked up from germline, CDR1 is SGHTA and CDR2 is FQGNSA. Trimming removed 6 bases at V and 2 bases at J, with 13 bases between. This CDR3 is built from 15 residues. CDR3 in DNA: TGTGCCAGCAGTTCCGGGGGCGGGACTAATGAAAAACTGTTTTTT. This gives the protein CASSSGGGTNEKLFF.

The chain joins TRBV18 to TRBJ2-5, with D maybe TRBD1 (6 bases). The germline CDR1 and CDR2 sequences are KGHSH and LQKENI. The V gene lost 3 bases and the J gene lost 5 bases, with 13 bases spanning the gap. CDR3 length: 14 residues. The CDR3 DNA reads TGTGCCAGCTCACCCAGGACAGATTCGGAGACCCAGTACTTC. Translation gives CASSPRTDSETQYF.

This chain uses TRBV29-1 with TRBJ2-3; no reliable D call. Per the germline V gene, CDR1 is SQVTM and CDR2 is ANQGSEA. The CDR3 has 12 amino acids. The V gene lost 3 bases and the J gene lost 4 bases, with 8 bases spanning the gap. CDR3 sequence: CSVDKEADTQYF. The CDR3 DNA sequence: TGCAGCGTTGACAAGGAAGCAGATACGCAGTATTTT.

This clonotype has only a few counts. The J gene is TRBJ1-1, the V gene TRBV9; 7 bases match TRBD1. V lost 4 bases, J lost 9 bases, and 6 bases stayed unmatched. In germline, CDR1 is SGDLS, CDR2 YYNGEE. This CDR3 contains 12 residues. CDR3 in DNA: TGTGCCAGCAGCTCCCGGACAGGTCAAGCTTTCTTT. As protein: CASSSRTGQAFF.

This clonotype was detected once. The rearrangement uses TRBV7-9 and TRBJ1-2, with unresolved D. The germline gives CDR1 SEHNR, CDR2 FQNEAQ (reference sequence). Deletions cut 4 bases from V and 4 bases from J, with 25 bases between. The CDR3 runs to 18 residues. The CDR3 DNA follows: TGTGCCAGCAGCTCCCACCGGACCTTAGGGCCCAAGGGCTATGGCTACACCTTC. Translation: CASSSHRTLGPKGYGYTF.

V and J are TRBV12-3 or TRBV12-4 and TRBJ2-5, with TRBD1 identical over 7 bases. The CDR3 contains 13 residues. Trimming took 5 bases from V and 3 from J; bases not matched to a gene: 3. CDR3 nucleotides: TGTGCCAGCAGTAGGGACAGAAAAGAGACCCAGTACTTC. It yields the protein CASSRDRKETQYF.

Only a few counts were recorded for this clonotype. The rearrangement joins TRBV4-2 to TRBJ2-7; tentatively, D is TRBD1 (5 bases). CDR3 size: 17 residues. Germline V gene lookup returns CDR1 LGHNA and CDR2 YNFKEQ. V was shortened by 3 bases and J by 0 bases, with 18 bases between the two germline ends. CDR3 sequence: CASSQEDSPRFSYEQYF. CDR3 sequence (DNA): TGTGCCAGCAGCCAGGAAGACAGCCCGCGGTTCTCCTACGAGCAGTACTTC.

This clonotype was detected many times. The J gene is TRBJ1-2, the V gene TRBV12-3 or TRBV12-4, with a tentative D call TRBD1 (5 bases). Trimming removed 0 bases at V and 4 bases at J, with 12 bases between. The CDR3 has 15 amino acids. CDR3 nucleotide sequence: TGTGCCAGCAGTTTAGCCGGGGCCACCTTCTATGGCTACACCTTC. This codes for CASSLAGATFYGYTF.

The table lists this clonotype with many counts. The junction departs from germline at one end; a sequencing error may be responsible. The gene calls are TRBV12-3 or TRBV12-4 and TRBJ1-3; no clear D gene. CDR3 length equals 15 residues. CDR3 protein: CASSLAGSSGNTIYF. The CDR3 DNA is TGCGCCAGCAGCTTGGCGGGGAGCTCTGGAAACACCATATATTTT.

This clonotype has just a few counts. The V gene is TRBV7-9, the J gene TRBJ1-2; D is unclear. The germline gives CDR1 SEHNR, CDR2 FQNEAQ (reference sequence). The CDR3 is made up of 14 amino acids. Trimming cost V 5 bases and J 5 bases, with 15 bases left between them. CDR3 DNA sequence: TGTGCCAGCAGCCTCATGGAGGGAAGTTATGGCTACACCTTC. It codes for CASSLMEGSYGYTF. Filled out from reference TRBV7-9 and TRBJ1-2, the complete variable domain reads DTGVSQNPRHKITKRGQNVTFRCDPISEHNRLYWYRQTLGQGPEFLTYFQNEAQLEKSRLLSDRFSAERPKGSFSTLEIQRTEQGDSAMYLCASSLMEGSYGYTFGSGTRLTVV.

This clonotype was detected a few times. J is TRBJ2-2 and V is TRBV7-3; no clear D gene. In germline, CDR1 is SGHTA, CDR2 FQGTGA. The CDR3 loop spans 14 amino acids. Trimming pared 3 bases from V and 1 base from J, leaving 6 bases between. CDR3 in amino acids: CASSFQENTGELFF. The CDR3, as DNA: TGTGCCAGCAGCTTTCAGGAGAACACCGGGGAGCTGTTTTTT. The full variable domain, rest sourced from reference TRBV7-3 and TRBJ2-2, is GAGVSQTPSNKVTEKGKYVELRCDPISGHTALYWYRQSLGQGPEFLIYFQGTGAADDSGLPNDRFFAVRPEGSVSTLKIQRTERGDSAVYLCASSFQENTGELFFGEGSRLTVL.

This clonotype was seen only a few times. The chain is built from TRBV11-2 and TRBJ2-5; D call uncertain. V dropped 5 bases and J dropped 5 bases, with 9 bases sitting between them. CDR1 SGHAT and CDR2 FQNNGV come from the germline V gene. The CDR3 sequence is 12 residues long. CDR3 in DNA: TGTGCCAGCAGCCCCGAGAGGGAGACCCAGTACTTC. Translating gives CASSPERETQYF. Supplemented by reference TRBV11-2 and TRBJ2-5, the full variable domain reads EAGVAQSPRYKIIEKRQSVAFWCNPISGHATLYWYQQILGQGPKLLIQFQNNGVVDDSQLPKDRFSAERLKGVDSTLKIQPAKLEDSAVYLCASSPERETQYFGPGTRLLVL.

This clonotype was counted a few times. The chain has TRBV29-1 and TRBJ2-1, with TRBD1 matching 7 bases. CDR3 size: 14 residues. Looked up from germline, CDR1 is SQVTM and CDR2 is ANQGSEA. The V segment lost 4 bases and the J segment 8 bases; nucleotides outside the gene matches: 11. CDR3 region: CSVVIARGRDEQFF. The CDR3 nucleotides are TGCAGCGTTGTGATTGCTAGGGGGCGGGATGAGCAGTTCTTC.

The chain couples TRBV5-1 to TRBJ1-2; D not resolved. Trimming stripped 4 bases from V and 2 bases from J, with 24 bases between. The germline V gene encodes CDR1 SGHRS and CDR2 YFSETQ. The CDR3 covers 18 residues. The CDR3 loop reads CASSPRTSGSGGNYGYTF. In DNA, the CDR3 is TGCGCCAGCAGCCCGAGGACGTCGGGGTCCGGCGGGAACTATGGCTACACCTTC. Complete variable domain (other parts from reference TRBV5-1 and TRBJ1-2): KAGVTQTPRYLIKTRGQQVTLSCSPISGHRSVSWYQQTPGQGLQFLFEYFSETQRNKGNFPGRFSGRQFSNSRSEMNVSTLELGDSALYLCASSPRTSGSGGNYGYTFGSGTRLTVV.

The rearrangement joins TRBV6-5 to TRBJ1-5; 7 positions match TRBD1. Germline CDR1 and CDR2: MNHEY and SVGAGI. The CDR3 has 14 amino acids. V gave up 6 bases and J gave up 7 bases; unmatched junction bases: 9. CDR3 sequence (DNA): TGTGCCAGCAGGGAGACAGGGCTCGGACAGCCCCAGCATTTT. Its translation is CASRETGLGQPQHF.

In its sample, this clonotype was seen a few times. The chain joins TRBV6-5 to TRBJ2-7; 10 bases match TRBD1. V dropped 5 bases and J dropped 4; count of bases not matched to a gene: 8. Germline assignment: CDR1 MNHEY and CDR2 SVGAGI. The length of the CDR3 is 15 residues. The CDR3 reads CASSQTGGYGYEQYF. The CDR3 DNA reads TGTGCCAGCAGTCAGACAGGGGGCTATGGGTACGAGCAGTACTTC.

This clonotype was counted between two and nine times. The rearrangement joins TRBV12-3 or TRBV12-4 to TRBJ1-5; tentative D call: TRBD1 (5 bases). The CDR3 is 14 residues long. V was cut by 6 bases and J by 4 bases, with 13 bases left in between. The CDR3 spells CASSRGVPNQPQHF. The DNA of the CDR3 is TGTGCCAGCAGCCGAGGGGTACCAAATCAGCCCCAGCATTTT.

This clonotype came up a few times. CDR3 coding DNA: TGTGCCAGCAGCCCAACGGACAGGGATGAGCAGTTCTTC. Its translation is CASSPTDRDEQFF. This chain links TRBV4-2 with TRBJ2-1, with 8 bases that match TRBD1. Germline V gives CDR1 LGHNA, CDR2 YNFKEQ. This CDR3 comprises 13 residues. The trim removed 4 bases at V and 8 bases at J, leaving 4 bases unmatched.

This clonotype was observed a few times. The DNA of the CDR3 is TGTGCCAGCAGACGCACAGGGAGCGAGCAGTACTTC. Amino acids: CASRRTGSEQYF. V is TRBV6-5 and J is TRBJ2-7; D is perhaps TRBD1 (6 bases). CDR1 is MNHEY and CDR2 is SVGAGI in the germline V gene. The V gene lost 6 bases and the J gene lost 6 bases, with 12 bases spanning the gap. CDR3 length: 12 amino acids.

This clonotype was detected a few times. The J gene is TRBJ2-1, the V gene TRBV5-1; possibly TRBD2 for D (6 bases). The CDR3 totals 16 residues. Germline lookup yields CDR1 SGHRS and CDR2 YFSETQ. V was trimmed by 0 bases and J by 2 bases, leaving 12 bases between them. This chain's CDR3 is CASSLDGVAAYNEQFF. CDR3 DNA: TGCGCCAGCAGCTTGGATGGGGTAGCGGCCTACAATGAGCAGTTCTTC.

This clonotype was seen only a few times. The chain is built from TRBV9 and TRBJ2-3; TRBD1 matches at 7 bases. After removal of 0 bases from V and 2 bases from J, the junction contained 3 bases not matched to a gene. CDR1 and CDR2 from the germline V gene are SGDLS and YYNGEE. This CDR3 comprises 15 residues. CDR3 amino acids: CASSVGGQDTDTQYF. The CDR3 DNA sequence: TGTGCCAGCAGCGTAGGCGGACAGGACACAGATACGCAGTATTTT. Using reference TRBV9 and TRBJ2-3 for the parts outside the CDR3, the full variable domain is DSGVTQTPKHLITATGQRVTLRCSPRSGDLSVYWYQQSLDQGLQFLIQYYNGEERAKGNILERFSAQQFPDLHSELNLSSLELGDSALYFCASSVGGQDTDTQYFGPGTRLTVL.

In its sample, this clonotype was seen a few times. This chain joins TRBV5-1 and TRBJ2-1, with 8 bases identical to TRBD2. This CDR3 is built from 16 residues. Germline V lookup: CDR1 SGHRS, CDR2 YFSETQ. V shed 5 bases, J shed 1 base, and the junction held 8 bases outside the gene matches. CDR3 in DNA: TGCGCCAGCAGACCGCCGGGGGGGTTTTCCTACAATGAGCAGTTCTTC. Encoded protein: CASRPPGGFSYNEQFF.